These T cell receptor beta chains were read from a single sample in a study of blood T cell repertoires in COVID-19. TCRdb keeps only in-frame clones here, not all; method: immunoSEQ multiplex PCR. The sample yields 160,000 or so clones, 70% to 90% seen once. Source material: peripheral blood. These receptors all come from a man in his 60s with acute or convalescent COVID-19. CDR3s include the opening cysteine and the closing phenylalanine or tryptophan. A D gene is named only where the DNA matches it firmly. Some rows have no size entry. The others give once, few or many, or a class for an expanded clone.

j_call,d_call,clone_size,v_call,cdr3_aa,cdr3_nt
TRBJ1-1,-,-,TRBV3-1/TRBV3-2,CASPGQTQLKITEAFF,TGTGCCAGCCCAGGACAGACCCAGTTAAAGATCACTGAAGCTTTCTTT
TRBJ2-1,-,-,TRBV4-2,CASSQELGGVYNEQFF,TGTGCCAGCAGCCAAGAATTGGGCGGGGTCTACAATGAGCAGTTCTTC
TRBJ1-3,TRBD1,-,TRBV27,CASSPVGQLGGNTIYF,TGTGCCAGCAGCCCCGTGGGACAGTTAGGAGGAAACACCATATATTTT
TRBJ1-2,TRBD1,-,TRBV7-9,CASSLGRGQGDGYGYTF,TGTGCCAGCAGCTTAGGGCGGGGACAGGGAGATGGCTATGGCTACACCTTC
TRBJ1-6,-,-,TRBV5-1,CASSLRSGVSSPLHF,TGCGCCAGCAGCTTGCGGTCAGGGGTTAGTTCACCCCTCCACTTT
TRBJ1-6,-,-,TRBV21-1,CASSKSVGRISSYNSPLHF,TGTGCCAGCAGCAAAAGTGTTGGCCGAATAAGCTCCTATAATTCACCCCTCCACTTT
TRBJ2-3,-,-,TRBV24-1,CATSDLTGATDTQYF,TGTGCCACCAGTGATTTGACGGGAGCAACAGATACGCAGTATTTT
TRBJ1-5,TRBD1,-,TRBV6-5,CASRPQGAGNQPQHF,TGTGCCAGCAGACCACAGGGGGCCGGCAATCAGCCCCAGCATTTT
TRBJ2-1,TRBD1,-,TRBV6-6,CASTPGQGNNEQFF,TGTGCCAGCACCCCGGGACAGGGTAACAATGAGCAGTTCTTC
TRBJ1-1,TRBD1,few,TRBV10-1,CASSGDRDNGEAFF,TGCGCCAGCAGTGGGGACAGGGACAACGGTGAAGCTTTCTTT
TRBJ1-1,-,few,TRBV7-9,CASSVTGEAFF,TGTGCCAGCAGCGTGACAGGTGAAGCTTTCTTT
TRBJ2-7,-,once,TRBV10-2,CATSRGGASDYEQYF,TGCGCCACTTCAAGGGGGGGGGCGAGTGACTACGAGCAGTACTTC
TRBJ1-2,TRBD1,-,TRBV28,CASSQPRQGKDGYTF,TGTGCCAGCAGTCAACCCCGACAGGGAAAGGATGGCTACACCTTC
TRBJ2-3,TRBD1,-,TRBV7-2,CASSLGTASTDTQYF,TGTGCCAGCAGCCTCGGGACAGCTAGCACAGATACGCAGTATTTT
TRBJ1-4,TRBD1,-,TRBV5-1,CASSRGQIDNEKLFF,TGCGCCAGCAGCAGGGGACAGATTGATAATGAAAAACTGTTTTTT
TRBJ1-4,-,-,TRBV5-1,CASSLAFPETTTNEKLFF,TGCGCCAGCAGCTTGGCCTTCCCAGAAACCACAACTAATGAAAAACTGTTTTTT
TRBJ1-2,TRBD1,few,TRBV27,CASSSGGEGYTF,TGTGCCAGCAGTTCAGGGGGCGAGGGCTACACCTTC
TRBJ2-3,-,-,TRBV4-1,CASSQDEGDGDTQYF,TGCGCCAGCAGCCAAGATGAGGGTGATGGAGATACGCAGTATTTT
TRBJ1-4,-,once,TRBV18,CASSPRTGKTNEKLFF,TGTGCCAGCTCACCCCGGACGGGGAAAACTAATGAAAAACTGTTTTTT
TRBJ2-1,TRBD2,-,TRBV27,CASSLYGGGGGTYNEQFF,TGTGCCAGCAGTTTATATGGGGGGGGCGGGGGGACCTACAATGAGCAGTTCTTC
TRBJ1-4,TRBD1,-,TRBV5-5,CASSLVGLAGGGSANEKLFF,TGTGCCAGCAGCTTGGTTGGGTTGGCAGGGGGCGGTTCAGCTAATGAAAAACTGTTTTTT
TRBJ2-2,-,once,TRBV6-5,CASSYTGSTGELFF,TGTGCCAGCAGTTATACAGGGTCCACCGGGGAGCTGTTTTTT
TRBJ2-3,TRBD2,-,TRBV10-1,CASSRLAGGTTDTQYF,TGCGCCAGCAGTAGGCTAGCGGGGGGCACGACAGATACGCAGTATTTT
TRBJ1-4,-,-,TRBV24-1,CATSDNRKPNEKLFF,TGTGCCACCAGTGATAACAGAAAACCTAATGAAAAACTGTTTTTT
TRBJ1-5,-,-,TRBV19,CASSMTSNQPQHF,TGTGCCAGTAGTATGACAAGCAATCAGCCCCAGCATTTT
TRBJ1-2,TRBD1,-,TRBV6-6,CASTQTGGSGYTF,TGTGCCAGCACCCAGACAGGGGGGTCTGGCTACACCTTC
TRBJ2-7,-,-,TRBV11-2,CASSLNSGSSYEQYF,TGTGCCAGCAGCTTAAATAGCGGTAGCTCCTACGAGCAGTACTTC
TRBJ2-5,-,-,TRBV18,CASSPPDRRETQYF,TGTGCCAGCTCACCCCCCGACAGGAGAGAGACCCAGTACTTC
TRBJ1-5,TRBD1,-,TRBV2,CASSEAIGTGNNQPQHF,TGTGCCAGCAGTGAAGCCATAGGGACAGGAAACAATCAGCCCCAGCATTTT
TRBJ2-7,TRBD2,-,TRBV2,CASSFPSGVSYEQYF,TGTGCCAGCAGTTTTCCTAGCGGGGTCTCCTACGAGCAGTACTTC
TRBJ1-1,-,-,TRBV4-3,CASSRLGQPNTEAFF,TGCGCCAGCAGCCGACTTGGACAGCCCAACACTGAAGCTTTCTTT
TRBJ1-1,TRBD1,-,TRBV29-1,CSVDSRGRTYTEAFF,TGCAGCGTTGATTCCAGGGGGCGAACATACACTGAAGCTTTCTTT
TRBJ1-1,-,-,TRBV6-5,CASSYSNRMNTEAFF,TGTGCCAGCAGTTACTCGAACAGGATGAACACTGAAGCTTTCTTT
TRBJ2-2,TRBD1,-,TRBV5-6,CASNPDRAPGELFF,TGTGCCAGCAACCCAGACAGGGCGCCCGGGGAGCTGTTTTTT
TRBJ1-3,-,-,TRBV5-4,CASTPGPLASGNTIYF,TGTGCCAGCACCCCCGGACCTCTAGCTTCTGGAAACACCATATATTTT
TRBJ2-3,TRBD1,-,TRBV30,CAWSVTGLPDTQYF,TGTGCCTGGAGTGTGACAGGGTTGCCAGATACGCAGTATTTT
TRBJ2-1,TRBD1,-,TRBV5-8,CASKRGQGQFF,TGTGCCAGCAAGCGGGGACAGGGTCAGTTCTTC
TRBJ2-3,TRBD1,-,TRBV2,CASSPGQGTDTQYF,TGTGCCAGCAGCCCGGGACAGGGCACAGATACGCAGTATTTT
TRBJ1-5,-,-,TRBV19,CASNPWMGSNQPQHF,TGTGCCAGTAACCCTTGGATGGGCAGCAATCAGCCCCAGCATTTT
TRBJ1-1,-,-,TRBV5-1,CASSLDIRVNTEAFF,TGCGCCAGCAGCTTGGATATCCGGGTGAACACTGAAGCTTTCTTT
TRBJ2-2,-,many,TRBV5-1,CASSLATSRSLRNTGELFF,TGCGCCAGCAGCTTGGCCACCTCCCGGAGTCTCAGGAACACCGGGGAGCTGTTTTTT
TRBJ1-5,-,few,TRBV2,CASRGQLNQPQHF,TGTGCCAGCAGGGGACAACTCAATCAGCCCCAGCATTTT
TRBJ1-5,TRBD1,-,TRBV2,CASRPTDRGSQPQHF,TGTGCCAGCAGACCTACGGACAGGGGAAGCCAGCCCCAGCATTTT
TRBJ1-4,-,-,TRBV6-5,CASSSTGTWSEKLFF,TGTGCCAGCAGCTCCACCGGGACATGGTCTGAAAAACTGTTTTTT
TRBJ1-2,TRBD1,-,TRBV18,CASSPVGETGDGYTF,TGTGCCAGCTCACCCGTCGGTGAGACAGGGGATGGCTACACCTTC
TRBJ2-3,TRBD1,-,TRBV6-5,CASTVRGHSDTQYF,TGTGCCAGCACAGTCAGGGGGCACTCAGATACGCAGTATTTT
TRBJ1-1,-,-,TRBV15,CATSRDRGPNTEAFF,TGTGCCACCAGCAGAGATCGAGGGCCGAACACTGAAGCTTTCTTT
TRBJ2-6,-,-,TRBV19,CASSQPQSGRGAFRGANVLTF,TGTGCCAGTAGTCAACCGCAATCAGGCCGGGGGGCCTTTCGAGGGGCCAACGTCCTGACTTTC
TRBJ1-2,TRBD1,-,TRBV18,CASSPPWRAGGLGYTF,TGTGCCAGCTCACCTCCTTGGAGGGCAGGGGGCCTTGGCTACACCTTC
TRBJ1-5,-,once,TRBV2,CASSYRPSSNQPQHF,TGTGCCAGCAGTTACAGACCCAGCAGCAATCAGCCCCAGCATTTT
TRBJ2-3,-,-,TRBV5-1,CASSLGGGETDTQYF,TGCGCCAGCAGCTTGGGAGGGGGAGAGACAGATACGCAGTATTTT